This T cell receptor beta chain was captured in a study of control samples from healthy donors and cancer patients (dated by TCRdb to the early 2020s). Library preparation employed the immunoSEQ multiplex PCR assay. In TCRdb, the immuneACCESS table is reduced to in-frame sequences with V and J assigned. These tables do not hold every clone; where another copy was compared, an unresolved V gene accounts for under half, and the others remain unexplained. In this sample the table shows 100,000 to 150,000 clones, 75% to 95% of which occur a single time. The ten biggest clones cover roughly 8.8% of the sample. CDR1 and CDR2, looked up from the germline V gene, are MNHNS and SASEGT. At the junction V is shortened by 1 base and J by 0 bases, with 4 bases in between. Including cysteine and phenylalanine, the CDR3 has 13 amino acids. Just the 39-base CDR3 DNA is kept, in frame starting at base 1. A word on this clone: No cognate antigen has been identified for it. It has no much larger one-base neighbor in the sample; base qualities were not kept.

Sequenced material: blood. The receptor's source is a man in his late teens or twenties in good health. The chain joins TRBV6-1 to TRBJ2-7; the D gene cannot be named for sure. The CDR3 protein sequence reads: CASSEVISYEQYF. The DNA reads as follows: TGTGCCAGCAGTGAAGTCATCTCCTACGAGCAGTACTTC.